This entry describes one T cell receptor beta chain. What it recognizes is unknown. The CDR3 is 12 amino acids. Trimming stripped 4 bases from V and 1 base from J, with 4 bases between. Per germline, CDR1 SGHVS and CDR2 FNYEAQ. Splitting the CD4+ cells yielded a CD45RA+ naive subset and a CD45RA-negative memory subset. This record belongs to a study of shared clonotypes between healthy human individuals. Findings and caveats of the study: All-four-donor shared clonotypes had higher generation probabilities than non-shared clonotypes did. Shared clonotypes: about 5.3% naive CD4, 3% to 3.5% naive CD8, around 2.4% memory CD4, 0.4% to 0.45% memory CD8.

Every subset had its genomic DNA shared out evenly among several immunoSEQ plates. TCRdb's table, derived via immunoSEQ multiplex PCR, lists solely in-frame clones and lacks some. The data hold roughly 2.6 million clones, with around 94% observed a single time. This clonotype was obtained from a man in his late teens or twenties in good health. The V call is TRBV7-6, the J call TRBJ1-1; D is undetermined. Input material: naive CD4+ T cells sorted from blood. The subset here: CD45RA+ positively selected. CDR3 loop: CASSSPNTEAFF. The CDR3 DNA is TGTGCCAGCAGCTCACCGAACACTGAAGCTTTCTTT.